These 21 T cell receptor beta chains originate from one sample sequenced in a study of chemoradiotherapy in HPV16-positive cancers. Clones were sequenced by immunoSEQ multiplex PCR, and TCRdb holds only the in-frame ones, with some missing. This sample has under 13,000 clones, with around 70% found just once. This specimen was taken from a patient who underwent chemoradiotherapy. The source is a human donor with HPV-associated anogenital cancer.

A single count supports this clone. The genes are TRBV28 and TRBJ2-1; 8 nucleotides match TRBD1. Trimming removed 6 bases from V and 8 bases from J; junction bases left unmatched: 6. This CDR3 contains 13 residues. Germline CDR1 is MDHEN and CDR2 is SYDVKM. The CDR3 region has the DNA TGTGCCAGCAGCCTTTGGACAGGGCATGAGCAGTTCTTC. Its translation: CASSLWTGHEQFF.

In its sample, this clone was seen a few times. This chain connects TRBV19 to TRBJ2-3; D gene uncertain. This CDR3 contains 12 residues. Germline V gene lookup returns CDR1 LNHDA and CDR2 SQIVND (reference sequence). Trimming pared 3 bases from V and 8 bases from J, leaving 9 bases between. The CDR3 region has the DNA TGTGCCAGTAGTATGTTGGAAGGTACGCAGTATTTT. Translated: CASSMLEGTQYF.

J is TRBJ2-7 and V is TRBV6-1; 8 bases map to TRBD1. V lost 4 bases, J lost 5 bases, and 10 bases stayed unmatched. This CDR3 has 15 residues. Per germline, CDR1 MNHNS and CDR2 SASEGT. The DNA of the CDR3 is TGTGCCAGCAGTGGAGGGGGTACAGGGGGAAACGAGCAGTACTTC. Its protein product is CASSGGGTGGNEQYF.

V is TRBV6-5 and J is TRBJ1-3, with D maybe TRBD1 (6 bases). The CDR3 is made up of 15 amino acids. CDR1 and CDR2 from the germline V gene are MNHEY and SVGAGI. V dropped 5 bases and J dropped 4 bases, with 15 bases sitting between them. CDR3 loop: CASSSRGTSGNTIYF. CDR3 bases: TGTGCCAGCAGTAGCAGGGGTACTTCGGGAAACACCATATATTTT.

This clone was observed a few times. The genes are TRBV11-3 and TRBJ1-1; unclear D gene. The CDR3 has 13 amino acids. Trimming stripped 0 bases from V and 8 bases from J, with 10 bases between. Germline values: CDR1 SGHNT, CDR2 YENEEA. CDR3 nucleotides: TGTGCCAGCAGCTTAGAGGGCAGGACCGAAGCTTTCTTT. Amino acids: CASSLEGRTEAFF.

This clone was detected only a few times. The chain uses TRBV6-5 and TRBJ2-7; a weak D match, TRBD1 (6 bases). V lost 5 bases, J lost 4 bases, and 12 bases lay in between. The length of the CDR3 is 13 residues. CDR1 is MNHEY, CDR2 SVGAGI, per germline. The CDR3 here is CASSPNRAYEQYF. CDR3 bases: TGTGCCAGCAGTCCCAACAGGGCATACGAGCAGTACTTC.

The rearrangement links TRBV29-1 to TRBJ1-2; a possible D gene is TRBD1 (6 bases). The CDR3 runs 14 residues. Germline CDR1 is SQVTM and CDR2 is ANQGSEA. With 4 bases removed from V and 2 bases from J, the gap between germline ends came to 14 bases. The CDR3 region has the DNA TGCAGCGTTGTAATACGGGGGCAAAACTATGGCTACACCTTC. This gives the protein CSVVIRGQNYGYTF. Filled out from reference TRBV29-1 and TRBJ1-2, the complete variable domain reads SAVISQKPSRDICQRGTSLTIQCQVDSQVTMMFWYRQQPGQSLTLIATANQGSEATYESGFVIDKFPISRPNLTFSTLTVSNMSPEDSSIYLCSVVIRGQNYGYTFGSGTRLTVV.

The chain links TRBV4-3 to TRBJ1-4, with TRBD1 identical over 7 bases. The germline gives CDR1 LGHNA, CDR2 YSLEER. This CDR3 is 15 amino acids long. The junction had 10 bases not matched to a gene; V was cut back by 4 bases and J by 8 bases. The CDR3 nucleotides are TGCGCCAGCAGCCTAAGACAGGGAACTGGAGAAAAACTGTTTTTT. As protein: CASSLRQGTGEKLFF.

This chain connects TRBV9 to TRBJ2-1; 7 nucleotides match TRBD1. The V segment lost 0 bases and the J segment 5 bases; nucleotides outside the gene matches: 5. Per the germline V gene, CDR1 is SGDLS and CDR2 is YYNGEE. CDR3 length equals 15 residues. This CDR3 is CASSVVGQANNEQFF. The CDR3 DNA reads TGTGCCAGCAGCGTAGTTGGACAGGCCAACAATGAGCAGTTCTTC.

The chain has TRBV5-4 and TRBJ2-7; 10 nucleotides match TRBD2. Trimming removed 2 bases from V and 2 bases from J; junction bases left unmatched: 4. This CDR3 comprises 15 residues. The V gene's germline CDR1 is SGHNT and CDR2 YYREEE (reference sequence). CDR3 in DNA: TGTGCCAGCAGCTTACGGACTAGCGGAACCTACGAGCAGTACTTC. Translating gives CASSLRTSGTYEQYF.

This chain uses TRBV7-9 with TRBJ2-1, with D tentatively TRBD1 (5 bases). The germline CDR1 and CDR2 sequences are SEHNR and FQNEAQ (reference sequence). The CDR3 has 16 residues. Trimming cost V 1 base and J 4 bases, with 14 bases left between them. CDR3 in DNA: TGTGCCAGCAGCTTAGTGGCCCTTACAGGATACAATGAGCAGTTCTTC. This gives the protein CASSLVALTGYNEQFF.

This clone was found a few times. The rearrangement links TRBV6-6 to TRBJ2-7; the match to TRBD2 covers 7 bases. With V trimmed by 2 bases and J by 6 bases, 1 base remained unmatched. CDR3 length: 12 amino acids. Germline V gene lookup returns CDR1 MNHNY and CDR2 SVGAGI (reference sequence). The CDR3 spells CASSYPGGEQYF. In DNA, the CDR3 is TGTGCCAGCAGTTACCCGGGGGGCGAGCAGTACTTC.

This clone came up once. The rearrangement uses TRBV4-1 and TRBJ1-1; D may be TRBD1 (5 bases). The germline CDR1 and CDR2 sequences are MGHRA and YSYEKL. V was cut by 3 bases and J by 5 bases, with 10 bases left in between. This CDR3 has 13 amino acids. The CDR3 region has the DNA TGCGCCAGCAGCCAGGCAGGGTTGACTGAAGCTTTCTTT. It specifies CASSQAGLTEAFF.

This rearrangement joins TRBV7-3 to TRBJ2-1, with 10 bases that match TRBD2. The CDR3 is 14 amino acids. J lost 4 bases, V lost 4 bases, and 1 base had no gene match. Germline V CDR1 and CDR2: SGHTA, FQGTGA. Here the CDR3 reads CASSWTSGYNEQFF. The CDR3 DNA reads as TGTGCCAGCAGCTGGACTAGCGGTTACAATGAGCAGTTCTTC. Full variable domain (remainder filled in from reference TRBV7-3 and TRBJ2-1): GAGVSQTPSNKVTEKGKYVELRCDPISGHTALYWYRQSLGQGPEFLIYFQGTGAADDSGLPNDRFFAVRPEGSVSTLKIQRTERGDSAVYLCASSWTSGYNEQFFGPGTRLTVL.

The gene calls are TRBV5-4 and TRBJ2-1, with 8 bases matching TRBD1. There are 16 residues in the CDR3. CDR1 and CDR2 from the germline V gene are SGHNT and YYREEE (reference sequence). The ends lost 4 bases at V and 4 bases at J; junction bases unmatched: 10. The CDR3 sequence: CASSNPSGQAYNEQFF. The CDR3 DNA follows: TGTGCCAGCAGCAATCCTTCGGGACAGGCTTACAATGAGCAGTTCTTC.

The chain recombines TRBV7-2 with TRBJ2-5, with D perhaps TRBD2 (6 bases). Germline CDR1 is SGHTA and CDR2 is FQGNSA. V shed 5 bases and J shed 0 bases, with 10 bases lying between them. The CDR3 runs to 14 residues. Here the CDR3 DNA reads TGTGCCAGCAGCCCCCGGGACTACCAAGAGACCCAGTACTTC. Amino acid sequence: CASSPRDYQETQYF. The full variable domain, with the rest looked up from reference TRBV7-2 and TRBJ2-5, is GAGVSQSPSNKVTEKGKDVELRCDPISGHTALYWYRQSLGQGLEFLIYFQGNSAPDKSGLPSDRFSAERTGGSVSTLTIQRTQQEDSAVYLCASSPRDYQETQYFGPGTRLLVL.

This clone was picked up a small number of times. The limits of the CDR3 on the DNA are not certain, so only TCRdb's listed CDR3 is given. The chain couples TRBV21-1 to TRBJ1-6. TRBV21-1 is listed as a pseudogene. Counting both end residues, the CDR3 totals 19 amino acids. The CDR3: CASSKEKVEGYLCNSPLHF.

This chain connects TRBV19 to TRBJ2-5, with D hard to call. Per the germline V gene, CDR1 is LNHDA and CDR2 is SQIVND (reference sequence). The length of the CDR3 is 16 residues. The V end lost 5 bases, the J end lost 14 bases, and 30 bases lay between the germline ends. CDR3 sequence (DNA): TGTGCCAGTAGTCTCTCCCTGGGTGGGAAATCGAAAGGATCCTACTTC. Amino acids: CASSLSLGGKSKGSYF.

This sequence joins TRBV6-1 and TRBJ2-2; 7 bases are shared with TRBD2. V was clipped by 2 bases and J by 3 bases; unmatched bases: 9. The CDR3 spans 17 residues. Looked up from germline, CDR1 is MNHNS and CDR2 is SASEGT. The CDR3 protein is CASSEISGRAYTGELFF. The CDR3 DNA is TGTGCCAGCAGTGAAATCTCAGGGAGGGCCTACACCGGGGAGCTGTTTTTT.

The V and J genes are TRBV25-1 and TRBJ2-7; maybe TRBD1 (6 bases). Germline CDR1 is MGHDK and CDR2 is SYGVNS. With 1 base removed from V and 2 bases from J, the gap between germline ends came to 12 bases. The CDR3 extends over 15 amino acids. The CDR3 is CASSELGQRTYEQYF. The DNA of the CDR3 is TGTGCCAGCAGTGAATTGGGACAAAGGACCTACGAGCAGTACTTC.

The chain is built from TRBV10-3 and TRBJ2-7; D gene uncertain. The V and J ends lost 1 base and 10 bases respectively, with 14 bases between them. The CDR3 length is 13 residues. CDR1 is ENHRY and CDR2 is SYGVKD in the germline V gene. The CDR3 nucleotides read TGTGCCATCAGTGAGTTAACCCGAGATGATCAGTACTTC. Amino acid sequence: CAISELTRDDQYF.